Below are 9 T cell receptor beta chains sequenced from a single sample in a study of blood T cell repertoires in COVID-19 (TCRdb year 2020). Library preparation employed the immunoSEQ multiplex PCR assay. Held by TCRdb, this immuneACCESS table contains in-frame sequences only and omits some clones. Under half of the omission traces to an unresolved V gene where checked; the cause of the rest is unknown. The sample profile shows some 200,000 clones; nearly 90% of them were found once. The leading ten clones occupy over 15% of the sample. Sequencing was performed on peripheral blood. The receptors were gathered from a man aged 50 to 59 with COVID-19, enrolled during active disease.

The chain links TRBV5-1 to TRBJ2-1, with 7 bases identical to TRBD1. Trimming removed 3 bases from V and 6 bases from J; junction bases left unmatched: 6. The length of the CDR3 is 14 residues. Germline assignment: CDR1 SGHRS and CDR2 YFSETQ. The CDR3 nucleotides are TGCGCCAGCAGCTATAGGGCAGGGGGCAATGAGCAGTTCTTC. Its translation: CASSYRAGGNEQFF.

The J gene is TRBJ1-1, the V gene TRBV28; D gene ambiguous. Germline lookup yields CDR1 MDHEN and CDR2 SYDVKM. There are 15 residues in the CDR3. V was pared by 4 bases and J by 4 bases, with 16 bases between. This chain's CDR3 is CASSWYAAIGTEAFF. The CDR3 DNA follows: TGTGCCAGCAGTTGGTACGCGGCGATCGGCACTGAAGCTTTCTTT.

This CDR3 reads CASSRGGVETQYF. CDR3 nucleotide sequence: TGTGCCAGCAGCCGAGGGGGTGTGGAGACCCAGTACTTC. The V and J genes are TRBV7-6 and TRBJ2-5; possible D gene TRBD1, 6 bases. The CDR3 is 13 amino acids. CDR1 and CDR2 (germline): SGHVS, FNYEAQ. The germline V and J ends were trimmed by 5 bases and 5 bases, with 12 bases remaining between them.

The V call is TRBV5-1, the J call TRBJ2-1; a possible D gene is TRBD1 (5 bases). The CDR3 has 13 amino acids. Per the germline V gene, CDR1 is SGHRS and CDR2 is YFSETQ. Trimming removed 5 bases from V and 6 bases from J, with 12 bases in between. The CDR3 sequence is CASRFARANEQFF. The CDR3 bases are TGCGCCAGCAGATTTGCCAGGGCCAATGAGCAGTTCTTC.

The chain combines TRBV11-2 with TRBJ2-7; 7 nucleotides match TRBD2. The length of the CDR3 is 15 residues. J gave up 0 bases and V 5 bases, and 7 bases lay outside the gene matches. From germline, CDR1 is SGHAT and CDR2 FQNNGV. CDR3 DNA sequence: TGTGCCAGCAGCCCCCGCGGGGGATTCTCCTACGAGCAGTACTTC. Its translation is CASSPRGGFSYEQYF.

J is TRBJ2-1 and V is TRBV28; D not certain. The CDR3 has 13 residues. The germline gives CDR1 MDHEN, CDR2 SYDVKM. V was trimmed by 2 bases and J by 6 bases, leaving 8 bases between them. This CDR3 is CASSLVGLNEQFF. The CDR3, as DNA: TGTGCCAGCAGTTTAGTTGGCCTCAATGAGCAGTTCTTC.

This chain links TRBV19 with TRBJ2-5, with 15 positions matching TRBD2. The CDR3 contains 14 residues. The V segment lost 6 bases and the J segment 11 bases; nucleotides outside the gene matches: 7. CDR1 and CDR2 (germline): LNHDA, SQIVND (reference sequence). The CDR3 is CASSRTSGRVGQYF. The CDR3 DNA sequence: TGTGCCAGTAGCCGGACTAGCGGGAGGGTCGGACAGTACTTC.

The CDR3 sequence: CASSRDRSGELFF. CDR3 DNA sequence: TGTGCCAGCAGTCGGGACAGGTCGGGGGAGCTGTTTTTT. The chain joins TRBV2 to TRBJ2-2; 8 bases are shared with TRBD1. The trim removed 5 bases at V and 8 bases at J, leaving 4 bases unmatched. Per germline, CDR1 SNHLY and CDR2 FYNNEI. The CDR3 runs to 13 residues. Supplemented by reference TRBV2 and TRBJ2-2, the full variable domain reads EPEVTQTPSHQVTQMGQEVILRCVPISNHLYFYWYRQILGQKVEFLVSFYNNEISEKSEIFDDQFSVERPDGSNFTLKIRSTKLEDSAMYFCASSRDRSGELFFGEGSRLTVL.

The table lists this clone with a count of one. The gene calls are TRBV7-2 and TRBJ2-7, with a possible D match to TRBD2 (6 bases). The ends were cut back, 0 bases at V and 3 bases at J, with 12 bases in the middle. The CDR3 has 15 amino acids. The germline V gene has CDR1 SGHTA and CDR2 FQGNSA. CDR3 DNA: TGTGCCAGCAGCTTAGCAGGCGGGATTAGCTACGAGCAGTACTTC. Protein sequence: CASSLAGGISYEQYF.